The 15 T cell receptor beta chains reported below all come from one sample, sequenced in a study of T-cell reconstitution after alpha-beta-depleted transplantation in children. This sample's TCRbeta library carried unique molecular identifier barcodes. TCRdb fed the PCR reads into MiXCR, producing one record per CDR3 protein. The sample records approximately 650,000 distinct CDR3 sequences, around 14% being singletons. Sequenced material: PBMCs, taken before TCRalphabeta/CD19-depleted stem cell transplant. The source is a girl between 2 and 10 years old with congenital amegakaryocytic thrombocytopenia, due to receive a stem cell transplant.

This clonotype was counted at least ten times. The rearrangement links TRBV20-1 to TRBJ1-1; TRBD1 agrees at 8 bases. This CDR3 contains 15 residues. The germline V gene encodes CDR1 DFQATT and CDR2 SNEGSKA (reference sequence). The junction had 15 bases not matched to a gene; V was cut back by 8 bases and J by 4 bases. CDR3 in DNA: TGCAGTACCAGAAACGCTGGACAGGGAACCACTGAAGCTTTCTTT. Translated: CSTRNAGQGTTEAFF.

The chain joins TRBV30 to TRBJ2-1; TRBD2 agrees at 7 bases. Per the germline V gene, CDR1 is GTSNPN and CDR2 is SVGIG (reference sequence). The CDR3 consists of 13 residues. V dropped 3 bases and J dropped 5; count of bases not matched to a gene: 4. CDR3 sequence reads: CAWRLAGNNEQFF. The CDR3 coding sequence is TGTGCCTGGAGGTTAGCGGGTAACAATGAGCAGTTCTTC.

J is TRBJ1-1 and V is TRBV30; weak D call: TRBD1 (6 bases). The V and J ends lost 0 bases and 3 bases respectively, with 14 bases between them. The CDR3 covers 15 residues. Per germline, CDR1 GTSNPN and CDR2 SVGIG (reference sequence). This CDR3 is CAWSVGALLDTEAFF. CDR3 DNA: TGTGCCTGGAGTGTGGGGGCCCTCTTGGACACTGAAGCTTTCTTT. The whole variable domain, filled in from reference TRBV30 and TRBJ1-1, reads SQTIHQWPATLVQPVGSPLSLECTVEGTSNPNLYWYRQAAGRGLQLLFYSVGIGQISSEVPQNLSASRPQDRQFILSSKKLLLSDSGFYLCAWSVGALLDTEAFFGQGTRLTVV.

This clonotype was detected only a few times. The chain recombines TRBV10-3 with TRBJ2-1, with 7 bases fitting TRBD2. This CDR3 is built from 13 residues. The trim removed 6 bases at V and 9 bases at J, leaving 8 bases unmatched. Germline CDR1 is ENHRY and CDR2 is SYGVKD. CDR3 protein: CAISSRLAAEQFF. The CDR3 region has the DNA TGTGCCATCAGCTCGCGTCTAGCGGCTGAGCAGTTCTTC.

This clonotype was observed many times. The rearrangement joins TRBV6-1 to TRBJ2-4; D unclear. V was shortened by 6 bases and J by 0 bases, with 9 bases between the two germline ends. CDR1 is MNHNS, CDR2 SASEGT, per germline. This CDR3 is built from 14 residues. The CDR3, as DNA: TGTGCCAGCAGGGCGAAACCAGCCAAAAACATTCAGTACTTC. It specifies CASRAKPAKNIQYF.

This clonotype was seen more than once but under ten times. The genes are TRBV6-5 and TRBJ2-5; TRBD1 matches at 9 bases. The CDR3 is made up of 14 amino acids. CDR1 and CDR2 from the germline V gene are MNHEY and SVGAGI. The trim removed 2 bases at V and 5 bases at J, leaving 3 bases unmatched. The CDR3 spells CASSYETGGETQYF. CDR3 sequence (DNA): TGTGCCAGCAGTTACGAGACAGGGGGTGAGACCCAGTACTTC.

This clonotype has ten or more counts. The chain employs TRBV29-1 and TRBJ2-1, with TRBD2 identical over 7 bases. Losses at the gene ends were 4 bases for V and 6 bases for J; bases not matched to a gene: 6. Looked up from germline, CDR1 is SQVTM and CDR2 is ANQGSEA. The CDR3 sequence is 13 residues long. CDR3 residues: CSVGLAETNEQFF. CDR3 DNA sequence: TGCAGCGTTGGACTAGCAGAAACCAATGAGCAGTTCTTC.

This clonotype has only a few counts. The rearrangement joins TRBV25-1 to TRBJ2-7, with TRBD1 matching 8 bases. This CDR3 is 16 amino acids long. Germline V CDR1 and CDR2: MGHDK, SYGVNS. V shed 5 bases and J 0 bases; nucleotides not matched to a gene: 9. The CDR3 sequence is CASSPGTGRSSYEQYF. The CDR3 coding sequence is TGTGCCAGCAGTCCCGGGACAGGCCGGAGCTCCTACGAGCAGTACTTC.

The chain joins TRBV9 to TRBJ2-2, with D hard to call. The V gene's germline CDR1 is SGDLS and CDR2 YYNGEE. Trimming removed 3 bases at V and 0 bases at J, with 6 bases between. This CDR3 has 14 residues. DNA of the CDR3: TGTGCCAGCAGCGCAACTCCGAACACCGGGGAGCTGTTTTTT. This codes for CASSATPNTGELFF.

The V call is TRBV2, the J call TRBJ2-6, with D uncertain. The V and J ends lost 11 bases and 0 bases respectively, with 11 bases between them. The CDR3 spans 14 residues. Germline V gene lookup returns CDR1 SNHLY and CDR2 FYNNEI. The chain's CDR3 is CAALLASGANVLTF. As DNA, the CDR3 is TGTGCCGCGCTCTTAGCCTCTGGGGCCAACGTCCTGACTTTC. The entire variable domain, with the rest obtained from reference TRBV2 and TRBJ2-6, is as follows: EPEVTQTPSHQVTQMGQEVILRCVPISNHLYFYWYRQILGQKVEFLVSFYNNEISEKSEIFDDQFSVERPDGSNFTLKIRSTKLEDSAMYFCAALLASGANVLTFGAGSRLTVL.

The table lists this clonotype with many counts. This chain connects TRBV15 to TRBJ1-1, with TRBD1 as a possible D gene (6 bases). CDR1 is LNHNV, CDR2 YYDKDF, per germline (reference sequence). Trimming shortened V by 1 base and J by 3 bases, and 12 bases separated the two germline ends. The CDR3 length is 15 residues. The CDR3 region has the DNA TGTGCCACCAGCAGAGTGTACAGGGACGACACTGAAGCTTTCTTT. The encoded protein is CATSRVYRDDTEAFF.

The chain carries TRBV29-1 and TRBJ2-7; 7 bases map to TRBD1. V shed 5 bases and J 2 bases; nucleotides not matched to a gene: 15. CDR1 is SQVTM, CDR2 ANQGSEA, per germline. The CDR3 contains 16 residues. The DNA of the CDR3 is TGCAGCGTTTCCACTCGACAGGGAAGGGGTACCTACGAGCAGTACTTC. It translates to CSVSTRQGRGTYEQYF.

The sample holds a few counts of this clonotype. The V and J genes are TRBV2 and TRBJ2-4; no clear D. Between the trimmed V and J ends, which lost 10 bases and 0 bases, there was a span of 16 bases. Looked up from germline, CDR1 is SNHLY and CDR2 is FYNNEI. This CDR3 has 15 amino acids. CDR3 DNA: TGTGCCACCTGGGGTGATGGGCAAGCCAAAAACATTCAGTACTTC. Amino acids: CATWGDGQAKNIQYF.

Many counts were recorded for this clonotype. The chain has TRBV4-1 and TRBJ1-1; a weak D match, TRBD1 (5 bases). In germline, CDR1 is MGHRA, CDR2 YSYEKL. V gave up 0 bases and J gave up 2 bases, with 28 bases separating them. The CDR3 consists of 21 residues. The CDR3 here is CASSQEWGGNPFRALNTEAFF. The DNA of the CDR3 is TGCGCCAGCAGCCAAGAATGGGGGGGTAACCCCTTTCGGGCCTTAAACACTGAAGCTTTCTTT.

The V gene is TRBV30, the J gene TRBJ2-7; D is tentatively TRBD1 or TRBD2 (6 bases each). The CDR3 is 12 amino acids. V was clipped by 6 bases and J by 2 bases, with 11 bases between them. Germline CDR1 GTSNPN, CDR2 SVGIG (reference sequence). This CDR3 is CACYGGTYEQYF. In DNA form, the CDR3 reads TGTGCCTGCTACGGGGGCACCTACGAGCAGTACTTC.